A single sample gave rise to the 23 T cell receptor beta chains below, sequenced in a study of blood T cell repertoires in COVID-19 (dated by TCRdb to about 2020). Receptor amplification or capture employed the immunoSEQ multiplex PCR assay. The table comes from immuneACCESS by way of TCRdb, which keeps in-frame sequences with V and J called. Part of the clones is missing from these tables; in studies checked, under half for an unresolved V gene and the rest for unknown reasons. The sample records approximately 400,000 clones, approximately 91% of which are singletons. The ten largest clonotypes hold about 0.9% of the sample. The sequencing sample was made of PBMCs or T cells enriched from blood (not recorded which). The source is a woman between 40 and 50 years old who had been exposed to COVID-19.

The chain has TRBV27 and TRBJ1-6; D is unclear. V gave up 3 bases and J gave up 10 bases, with 10 bases separating them. This CDR3 region has 13 residues. CDR1 and CDR2 (germline): MNHEY, SMNVEV (reference sequence). The CDR3 nucleotides read TGTGCCAGCAGTTTCCGGGAGGGCTCACCCCTCCACTTT. This sequence encodes CASSFREGSPLHF.

CDR3 nucleotides: TGTGCCAGCTCACCACCTAAGACAGGAGTTGAAGCTTTCTTT. Translation gives CASSPPKTGVEAFF. This chain uses TRBV18 with TRBJ1-1; the D gene is possibly TRBD1 (6 bases). The CDR3 is 14 amino acids. Germline CDR1 KGHSH, CDR2 LQKENI. V was clipped by 0 bases and J by 7 bases, with 12 bases between them.

This rearrangement joins TRBV7-2 to TRBJ1-5; TRBD1 might be the D (6 bases). V lost 6 bases and J 1 base, leaving 13 bases between the germline ends. The CDR3 runs to 15 residues. The germline gives CDR1 SGHTA, CDR2 FQGNSA. In DNA, the CDR3 is TGTGCCAGCAGTCCGGGAGGGGGAAGCAATCAGCCCCAGCATTTT. Residues: CASSPGGGSNQPQHF.

The CDR3 loop is CATSGDRPYTEAFF. The CDR3 DNA sequence: TGTGCCACCAGCGGGGACAGGCCTTACACTGAAGCTTTCTTT. This rearrangement joins TRBV15 to TRBJ1-1; 8 bases match TRBD1. This CDR3 is 14 amino acids long. Germline trimming cut 5 bases from V and 3 bases from J; bases unmatched to any gene: 5. Germline V gene sequence: CDR1 LNHNV, CDR2 YYDKDF (reference sequence).

This chain links TRBV6-5 with TRBJ2-1, with a tentative D call TRBD2 (6 bases). The length of the CDR3 is 16 residues. CDR1 and CDR2 (germline): MNHEY, SVGAGI. Deletions cut 2 bases from V and 6 bases from J, with 17 bases between. CDR3 nucleotide sequence: TGTGCCAGCAGTTACCCAGGCGGGACCGGGGGCAATGAGCAGTTCTTC. The encoded protein is CASSYPGGTGGNEQFF.

This chain uses TRBV27 with TRBJ1-4; 8 bases align to TRBD1. Trimming cost V 6 bases and J 5 bases; bases outside gene matches: 14. Germline CDR1 MNHEY, CDR2 SMNVEV (reference sequence). The CDR3 loop spans 17 amino acids. The CDR3 coding sequence is TGTGCCAGCAGGACCAAAATCGACAGGGGCAGAAATGAAAAACTGTTTTTT. Amino acids: CASRTKIDRGRNEKLFF.

This clone came up once. V usage is TRBV5-1 and J usage is TRBJ1-2; D might be TRBD1 (6 bases). Germline CDR1 is SGHRS and CDR2 is YFSETQ. V was shortened by 0 bases and J by 0 bases, with 15 bases between the two germline ends. This CDR3 comprises 17 residues. The CDR3 coding sequence is TGCGCCAGCAGCTTGGCCGGACAGTTCCAAGCTAACTATGGCTACACCTTC. Protein sequence: CASSLAGQFQANYGYTF.

This rearrangement joins TRBV24-1 to TRBJ1-5, with unresolved D. Germline CDR1 is KGHDR and CDR2 is SFDVKD. This CDR3 is 13 amino acids long. V lost 9 bases and J 7 bases, leaving 15 bases between the germline ends. The CDR3 is CATSRAGWQPQHF. CDR3 sequence (DNA): TGTGCCACCTCCCGGGCGGGGTGGCAGCCCCAGCATTTT.

The chain is built from TRBV7-2 and TRBJ1-2, with 7 bases fitting TRBD1. V trimming: 8 bases; J trimming: 5 bases; junction bases outside the gene matches: 17. Per germline, CDR1 SGHTA and CDR2 FQGNSA. The CDR3 totals 16 residues. CDR3 amino acids: CASLMYEGAADYGYTF. The DNA for the CDR3 is TGTGCCAGCTTGATGTACGAGGGGGCCGCCGATTATGGCTACACCTTC. The full variable domain, completed using reference TRBV7-2 and TRBJ1-2, is GAGVSQSPSNKVTEKGKDVELRCDPISGHTALYWYRQSLGQGLEFLIYFQGNSAPDKSGLPSDRFSAERTGGSVSTLTIQRTQQEDSAVYLCASLMYEGAADYGYTFGSGTRLTVV.

The genes are TRBV10-2 and TRBJ1-1; 8 positions agree with TRBD1. Germline values: CDR1 WSHSY, CDR2 SAAADI. V shed 7 bases and J 11 bases; nucleotides not matched to a gene: 12. The CDR3 is 13 amino acids. Here the CDR3 DNA reads TGCGCCAGCATAGAAGCACAGGGGGAGAATGCTTTCTTT. It encodes CASIEAQGENAFF.

V usage is TRBV5-1 and J usage is TRBJ1-4; TRBD1 matches 10 bases. V dropped 4 bases and J dropped 7; count of bases not matched to a gene: 7. The germline CDR1 and CDR2 sequences are SGHRS and YFSETQ. The CDR3 length is 15 residues. The CDR3 DNA is TGCGCCAGCAGCGGCAGGACAGGGGGAGGTGAAAAACTGTTTTTT. It is translated as CASSGRTGGGEKLFF. Using reference TRBV5-1 and TRBJ1-4 for the parts outside the CDR3, the full variable domain is KAGVTQTPRYLIKTRGQQVTLSCSPISGHRSVSWYQQTPGQGLQFLFEYFSETQRNKGNFPGRFSGRQFSNSRSEMNVSTLELGDSALYLCASSGRTGGGEKLFFGSGTQLSVL.

This clone has a single count. The chain combines TRBV7-8 with TRBJ1-5; a possible D gene is TRBD1 (5 bases). Trimming stripped 3 bases from V and 2 bases from J, with 20 bases between. From germline, CDR1 is SGHVS and CDR2 FQNEAQ. The CDR3 is made up of 18 amino acids. For the CDR3, the DNA is TGTGCCAGCAGCTTGTCGGGTTTGGGGCTCGGCGGCAATCAGCCCCAGCATTTT. Protein: CASSLSGLGLGGNQPQHF.

The rearrangement links TRBV7-2 to TRBJ2-1, with TRBD2 as a possible D gene (5 bases). The CDR3 is made up of 16 amino acids. Trimming pared 1 base from V and 3 bases from J, leaving 13 bases between. Germline V gives CDR1 SGHTA, CDR2 FQGNSA. CDR3 DNA sequence: TGTGCCAGCAGCTTAGTAGGGAGTCTTAACTACAATGAGCAGTTCTTC. Protein product: CASSLVGSLNYNEQFF.

V usage is TRBV7-6 and J usage is TRBJ2-2; a possible D gene is TRBD2 (6 bases). Germline CDR1 reads SGHVS; CDR2 reads FNYEAQ. Deletions cut 6 bases from V and 5 bases from J, with 13 bases between. This CDR3 comprises 14 residues. The CDR3, as DNA: TGTGCCAGCAGTCTTGCGGGGAGAACCGGGGAGCTGTTTTTT. Its translation is CASSLAGRTGELFF.

The V gene is TRBV4-3, the J gene TRBJ2-1; D is perhaps TRBD2 (7 bases). V lost 0 bases and J 5 bases, leaving 14 bases between the germline ends. Germline assignment: CDR1 LGHNA and CDR2 YSLEER. The CDR3 is 16 residues long. The CDR3 loop reads CASSQDRGAPNNEQFF. Here the CDR3 DNA reads TGCGCCAGCAGCCAAGATCGGGGGGCTCCTAACAATGAGCAGTTCTTC.

This chain links TRBV23-1 with TRBJ2-7; the match to TRBD2 covers 8 bases. TRBV23-1 qualifies as an ORF whose function is uncertain. The CDR3 contains 18 residues. The J segment lost 3 bases and the V segment lost 9 bases, leaving 22 bases of the junction unmatched. This chain's CDR3 is CASTRGGCGGSGGYEQYF. The CDR3 coding sequence is TGCGCCAGTACCCGAGGAGGGTGCGGGGGGAGTGGAGGCTACGAGCAGTACTTC.

This rearrangement joins TRBV27 to TRBJ1-5; D is possibly TRBD1 (6 bases). Germline loops: CDR1 MNHEY, CDR2 SMNVEV (reference sequence). V lost 5 bases to trimming and J lost 6 bases, with 14 bases between them. The CDR3 sequence is 14 residues long. The CDR3 sequence: CASSLQQGFQPQHF. In nucleotides, the CDR3 is TGTGCCAGCAGTCTGCAACAGGGTTTTCAGCCCCAGCATTTT.

This chain uses TRBV5-5 with TRBJ1-4; TRBD1 aligns across 10 bases. Germline loops: CDR1 SGHKS, CDR2 YYEKEE (reference sequence). The V gene end was trimmed by 5 bases and the J gene end by 10 bases; junction bases not matched to a gene: 17. The CDR3 runs 17 residues. The CDR3 reads CASRPGQGSRVVGKLFF. CDR3 DNA: TGTGCCAGCAGGCCGGGACAGGGGTCGCGAGTGGTCGGAAAACTGTTTTTT.

This rearrangement joins TRBV9 to TRBJ1-5, with 8 bases that match TRBD1. V dropped 1 base and J dropped 8; count of bases not matched to a gene: 5. This CDR3 region has 14 residues. Germline loops: CDR1 SGDLS, CDR2 YYNGEE. The DNA for the CDR3 is TGTGCCAGCAGCGTAACAGGGGGAGCCGAGCCCCAGCATTTT. Protein product: CASSVTGGAEPQHF.

V usage is TRBV9 and J usage is TRBJ2-1; 14 bases align to TRBD2. Per germline, CDR1 SGDLS and CDR2 YYNGEE. The trim removed 3 bases at V and 7 bases at J, leaving 6 bases unmatched. CDR3 length: 16 amino acids. The CDR3 sequence: CASSGTGTSGRNEQFF. The CDR3 region has the DNA TGTGCCAGCAGCGGCACCGGGACTAGCGGGAGAAATGAGCAGTTCTTC.

The gene calls are TRBV30 and TRBJ2-5, with 9 bases aligning to TRBD1. Germline CDR1 reads GTSNPN; CDR2 reads SVGIG (reference sequence). The CDR3 has 14 amino acids. Trimming cost V 2 bases and J 4 bases; bases outside gene matches: 5. CDR3 in DNA: TGTGCCTGGAGTAGGGGACAGGGAGGAGAGACCCAGTACTTC. Protein product: CAWSRGQGGETQYF.

The chain employs TRBV6-5 and TRBJ1-5; unclear D gene. The germline V and J ends were trimmed by 4 bases and 6 bases, with 13 bases remaining between them. The CDR3 has 14 amino acids. CDR1 and CDR2 from the germline V gene are MNHEY and SVGAGI. CDR3 region: CASSSGEPRQPQHF. The CDR3 nucleotides read TGTGCCAGCAGTTCTGGAGAGCCCCGTCAGCCCCAGCATTTT.

CDR3 nucleotides: TGCGCCAGCAGCTTTGGGTCGACAGGGGGCTTCCCGATGAGTGAAAAACTGTTTTTT. The encoded protein is CASSFGSTGGFPMSEKLFF. The genes are TRBV5-1 and TRBJ1-4; 10 positions match TRBD1. From germline, CDR1 is SGHRS and CDR2 YFSETQ. The CDR3 has 19 amino acids. The V gene end was trimmed by 2 bases and the J gene end by 7 bases; junction bases not matched to a gene: 17.